Following are 15 T cell receptor beta chains from one sample sequenced in a study of spatial heterogeneity in lung cancer (dated by TCRdb to between 2018 and 2020). The sample's time point label is to be understood as: blood at routine non-recurrence follow-up after resection. For TCR sequencing, whole RNA was extracted from tumor and nontumor lung tissue, or from cryopreserved PBMC samples, and no cell sorting was done. Library method: 5' RACE. These reads were obtained on a NextSeq 500. TCRdb reprocessing: public reads trimmed at Q25 with fastp, clones called with MiXCR, in-frame beta chains kept. Each CDR3 protein gets just one entry, which takes the most common genes and DNA from the rows behind it. Present in this sample are about 52,000 distinct CDR3 sequences, 7.4% of which were seen just once. Of the sample, around 36% falls within the top ten clones. This sample comprised PBMCs, obtained at follow-up. The receptor source for this set is a female donor with early-stage non-small cell lung cancer.

This clonotype was seen ten or more times. This chain uses TRBV27 with TRBJ1-2, with 8 positions matching TRBD1. The CDR3 totals 16 residues. V trimming: 8 bases; J trimming: 2 bases; junction bases outside the gene matches: 13. Germline CDR1 reads MNHEY; CDR2 reads SMNVEV (reference sequence). CDR3 in DNA: TGTGCCAGCGGGGGGGACAGGCCCTCAGGGAACTATGGCTACACCTTC. Its translation is CASGGDRPSGNYGYTF.

This clonotype was observed at least ten times. The V gene is TRBV9, the J gene TRBJ2-3; D is unresolved. This CDR3 comprises 13 residues. Germline V lookup: CDR1 SGDLS, CDR2 YYNGEE. The ends were cut back, 3 bases at V and 5 bases at J, with 10 bases in the middle. CDR3 sequence: CASSGGMGDTQYF. The DNA for the CDR3 is TGTGCCAGCAGCGGAGGTATGGGAGATACGCAGTATTTT.

This clonotype occurred a few times. The V and J genes are TRBV9 and TRBJ1-1; possible D gene TRBD1, 5 bases. CDR1 is SGDLS, CDR2 YYNGEE, per germline. The CDR3 consists of 15 residues. V was pared by 3 bases and J by 1 base, with 13 bases between. CDR3 coding DNA: TGTGCCAGCAGCGGGGGCCCGCCATCGAACACTGAAGCTTTCTTT. The encoded protein is CASSGGPPSNTEAFF.

This clonotype showed up many times. The chain employs TRBV24-1 and TRBJ2-1; possibly TRBD1 or TRBD2 for D (5 bases each). Trimming took 4 bases from V and 0 from J, leaving 15 bases between them. The CDR3 has 17 amino acids. The germline V gene has CDR1 KGHDR and CDR2 SFDVKD. The CDR3: CATSEERGVSSYNEQFF. The CDR3 DNA reads TGTGCCACCAGTGAGGAGAGAGGGGTTAGCTCCTACAATGAGCAGTTCTTC.

This clonotype was recorded a few times. This rearrangement joins TRBV7-9 to TRBJ2-7, with a possible D match to TRBD1 (6 bases). Trimming took off 5 bases at V and 7 bases at J, with 12 bases between the two ends. Germline CDR1 reads SEHNR; CDR2 reads FQNEAQ (reference sequence). This CDR3 is 12 amino acids long. This chain's CDR3 is CASSRGGGEQYF. The DNA of the CDR3 is TGTGCCAGCAGCCGAGGGGGTGGTGAGCAGTACTTC.

Only a few counts were recorded for this clonotype. The chain joins TRBV20-1 to TRBJ1-1; D unresolved. Looked up from germline, CDR1 is DFQATT and CDR2 is SNEGSKA (reference sequence). This CDR3 region has 14 residues. Deletions cut 3 bases from V and 4 bases from J, with 15 bases between. The CDR3 is CSASRKRAGTEAFF. The CDR3 region has the DNA TGCAGTGCTAGTAGGAAGAGGGCTGGCACTGAAGCTTTCTTT.

This clonotype has a count of ten or more. The V gene is TRBV3-1, the J gene TRBJ2-3; the match to TRBD1 covers 9 bases. V dropped 2 bases and J dropped 1; count of bases not matched to a gene: 4. This CDR3 spans 16 amino acids. CDR1 is LGHDT and CDR2 is YNNKEL in the germline V gene (reference sequence). The CDR3 sequence is CASSQTTGGRTDTQYF. Here the CDR3 DNA reads TGTGCCAGCAGCCAAACGACAGGGGGGCGCACAGATACGCAGTATTTT.

This clonotype was seen repeatedly, ten times or more. The J gene is TRBJ1-5, the V gene TRBV27; weak D call: TRBD1 (5 bases). Looked up from germline, CDR1 is MNHEY and CDR2 is SMNVEV (reference sequence). The CDR3 runs to 15 residues. The germline V and J ends were trimmed by 1 base and 1 base, with 8 bases remaining between them. This chain's CDR3 is CASSLFAGSNQPQHF. The CDR3 DNA follows: TGTGCCAGCAGTTTATTTGCAGGGAGCAATCAGCCCCAGCATTTT.

This clonotype was recorded at least ten times. The CDR3 region has the DNA TGTGCCAGCGCGTACGTCCCCTCGTCTGATACGCAGTATTTT. It translates to CASAYVPSSDTQYF. V usage is TRBV7-2 and J usage is TRBJ2-3; D not resolved. Germline V gene lookup returns CDR1 SGHTA and CDR2 FQGNSA. The CDR3 covers 14 residues. Trimming cost V 8 bases and J 6 bases, with 18 bases left between them.

This clonotype has ten or more counts. The chain has TRBV5-4 and TRBJ1-1; D uncertain. The germline CDR1 and CDR2 sequences are SGHNT and YYREEE (reference sequence). The ends were cut back, 3 bases at V and 1 base at J, with 10 bases in the middle. This CDR3 comprises 14 residues. DNA of the CDR3: TGTGCCAGCAGCTCGACCGTTACGAACACTGAAGCTTTCTTT. As protein: CASSSTVTNTEAFF.

This clonotype was counted many times. V and J are TRBV9 and TRBJ1-1; the D is unclear. Trimming stripped 1 base from V and 3 bases from J, with 7 bases between. Germline-derived CDR1 and CDR2 are SGDLS and YYNGEE. This CDR3 comprises 13 residues. The CDR3 region has the DNA TGTGCCAGCAGCGTACAGAGCCACACTGAAGCTTTCTTT. It encodes CASSVQSHTEAFF.

J is TRBJ2-3 and V is TRBV10-3, with 8 positions matching TRBD2. CDR1 ENHRY and CDR2 SYGVKD come from the germline V gene. There are 17 residues in the CDR3. The trim removed 0 bases at V and 6 bases at J, leaving 11 bases unmatched. The chain's CDR3 is CAISESNSGVSADTQYF. The CDR3 nucleotides read TGTGCCATCAGTGAGTCGAATAGCGGGGTTTCTGCGGATACGCAGTATTTT.

This rearrangement joins TRBV15 to TRBJ1-3; D is unresolved. V was cut by 6 bases and J by 0 bases, with 9 bases left in between. The CDR3 has 14 amino acids. Looked up from germline, CDR1 is LNHNV and CDR2 is YYDKDF (reference sequence). This CDR3 reads CATRLGSSGNTIYF. The DNA of the CDR3 is TGTGCCACCAGGCTGGGTAGCTCTGGAAACACCATATATTTT. The full variable domain, in which reference TRBV15 and TRBJ1-3 provide the parts outside the CDR3, is DAMVIQNPRYQVTQFGKPVTLSCSQTLNHNVMYWYQQKSSQAPKLLFHYYDKDFNNEADTPDNFQSRRPNTSFCFLDIRSPGLGDTAMYLCATRLGSSGNTIYFGEGSWLTVV.

The V and J genes are TRBV6-5 and TRBJ2-7; the D is unclear. The CDR3 sequence is 12 residues long. CDR1 MNHEY and CDR2 SVGAGI come from the germline V gene. Trimming took 2 bases from V and 3 from J, leaving 5 bases between them. CDR3 nucleotide sequence: TGTGCCAGCAGTTACGGCAACTACGAGCAGTACTTC. Translating it yields CASSYGNYEQYF.

This clonotype was found many times. The rearrangement uses TRBV6-2 or TRBV6-3 and TRBJ2-5; 12 bases are a match to TRBD2. This CDR3 spans 16 amino acids. Per the germline V gene, CDR1 is MNHEY and CDR2 is SVGEGT. The V gene end was trimmed by 2 bases and the J gene end by 5 bases; junction bases not matched to a gene: 6. CDR3 region: CASSYAAGTSGETQYF. The DNA for the CDR3 is TGTGCCAGCAGTTACGCCGCCGGGACTAGCGGGGAGACCCAGTACTTC.